Listed below are T cell receptor beta chains from one sample, sequenced in a study of glioma-infiltrating T cells. TCRdb re-called the multiplex PCR reads through MiXCR, storing one row per CDR3 protein. The sample records approximately 190,000 distinct CDR3 sequences, 32% being singletons. The sample consisted of glioma tissue, nonneoplastic brain tissue, or PBMCs (not recorded which). The source is a human donor with low-grade glioma or glioblastoma, undergoing nonglioma brain surgery, or in good health (not recorded which). Both conserved end residues are part of each CDR3. D genes are given only for firm matches. Only part of the rows carry a size: once, few, many, or a class if the clone is expanded.

v_gene	d_gene	abundance	j_gene	CDR3aa	CDR3nt
TRBV6-1	.	.	TRBJ2-7	CASYSGAVEKYF	TGTGCCAGCTATTCGGGGGCCGTGGAGAAGTACTTC
TRBV7-2	.	.	TRBJ2-3	CASSGEGCLTDTQYF	TGTGCCAGCTCAGGTGAGGGGTGTCTCACAGATACGCAGTATTTT
TRBV6-2/TRBV6-3	.	many	TRBJ2-7	CASRPFVTSYEQYF	TGTGCCAGCAGACCGTTTGTGACTAGCTACGAGCAGTACTTC
TRBV28	.	.	TRBJ2-7	CASSPPPGATYEQYF	TGTGCCAGCAGTCCCCCTCCGGGGGCTACCTACGAGCAGTACTTC
TRBV7-2	.	.	TRBJ2-7	CASSLYPGPYGQYF	TGTGCCAGCAGTTTATATCCGGGTCCCTACGGGCAGTACTTC
TRBV7-2	TRBD2	.	TRBJ2-7	CASRPAGIGREQYF	TGTGCCAGCAGACCAGCGGGGATCGGGCGCGAGCAGTACTTC
TRBV2	.	many	TRBJ1-1	CASSEDKDTEAFF	TGTGCCAGCAGCGAAGACAAGGACACTGAAGCTTTCTTT
TRBV4-2	.	.	TRBJ1-2	CASSQGGGRERYGYAF	TGTGCCAGCAGCCAAGGGGGGGGCAGGGAGAGGTATGGCTACGCCTTC
TRBV20-1	.	many	TRBJ2-5	CSASPAAAGTQETQYF	TGCAGTGCTAGTCCCGCCGCGGCAGGAACACAAGAGACCCAGTACTTC
TRBV27	.	.	TRBJ2-3	CASSLLLEGGTDTHYF	TGTGCCAGCAGTTTATTACTAGAGGGAGGCACAGATACGCATTATTTT
TRBV4-3	TRBD2	many	TRBJ2-1	CASSQALAGDNEQFF	TGCGCCAGCAGCCAAGCACTAGCGGGAGACAATGAGCAGTTCTTC
TRBV29-1	.	few	TRBJ1-2	CSVRAGSNYGYTF	TGCAGCGTTAGGGCCGGGAGTAACTATGGCTACACCTTC
TRBV6-2/TRBV6-3	TRBD1	.	TRBJ1-1	CASSYGMTGVYTEAFF	TGTGCCAGCAGTTACGGAATGACAGGGGTTTACACTGAAGCTTTCTTT
TRBV13	.	.	TRBJ2-1	CASSPTQQGAYNEQFF	TGTGCCAGCAGCCCAACCCAACAGGGAGCCTACAATGAGCAGTTCTTC
TRBV19	.	few	TRBJ1-1	CASSTPFRVVNTEAFF	TGTGCCAGTAGTACTCCCTTTAGGGTGGTGAACACTGAAGCTTTCTTT
TRBV5-1	TRBD2	few	TRBJ2-1	CASSLGLALIYNEQFF	TGCGCCAGCAGCTTAGGACTAGCGCTGATTTATAATGAGCAGTTCTTC
TRBV20-1	.	many	TRBJ2-3	CSAKGFTDTQYF	TGCAGTGCTAAAGGATTTACAGATACGCAGTATTTT
TRBV12-3/TRBV12-4	.	many	TRBJ1-3	CASSAGGTIYF	TGTGCCAGCAGCGCGGGCGGCACCATATATTTT
TRBV24-1	TRBD2	.	TRBJ2-7	CATSDLETSFPSFYEQYF	TGTGCCACCAGTGATTTGGAGACTAGCTTTCCATCATTTTACGAGCAGTACTTC
TRBV18	.	.	TRBJ1-1	CASSPRTGVEEAFF	TGTGCCAGCTCACCTCGGACCGGGGTTGAAGAAGCTTTCTTT
TRBV12-5	TRBD1	.	TRBJ2-7	CASGLTPGQDVYEQYF	TGTGCTAGTGGTTTGACCCCGGGACAGGACGTCTACGAGCAGTACTTC
TRBV19	.	many	TRBJ1-1	CASSMRGGYTEAFF	TGTGCCAGTAGTATGCGGGGGGGCTATACTGAAGCTTTCTTT
TRBV6-1	TRBD1	.	TRBJ2-1	CARRNNRGPNNEQFF	TGTGCCAGAAGAAATAACAGGGGCCCCAACAATGAGCAGTTCTTC
TRBV4-3	.	many	TRBJ1-5	CASSQERDSNQPQHF	TGCGCCAGCAGCCAAGAGCGGGATAGCAATCAGCCCCAGCATTTT
TRBV7-9	TRBD2	.	TRBJ2-4	CASSLGTSGSGYIQYF	TGTGCCAGCAGCTTAGGGACTAGCGGGAGCGGGTACATTCAGTACTTC
TRBV30	.	.	TRBJ1-1	CAWSHGRNTEAFF	TGTGCCTGGAGCCATGGACGGAACACTGAAGCTTTCTTT
TRBV19	.	many	TRBJ2-1	CASRELHEQFF	TGTGCCAGTAGGGAACTGCATGAGCAGTTCTTC
TRBV30	TRBD1	few	TRBJ1-2	CAWSTTPGGSGYTF	TGTGCCTGGAGCACCACGCCAGGGGGAAGTGGCTACACCTTC